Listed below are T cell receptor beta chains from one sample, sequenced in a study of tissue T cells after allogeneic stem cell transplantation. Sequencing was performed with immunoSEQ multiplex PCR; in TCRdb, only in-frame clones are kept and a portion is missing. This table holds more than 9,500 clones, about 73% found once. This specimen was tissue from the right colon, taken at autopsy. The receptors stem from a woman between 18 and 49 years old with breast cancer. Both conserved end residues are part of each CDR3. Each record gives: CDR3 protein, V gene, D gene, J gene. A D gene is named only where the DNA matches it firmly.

CATRGTGRDTGELFF TRBV24-1 TRBD1 TRBJ2-2
CASSDIVGGLVRNEQFF TRBV10-1 . TRBJ2-1
CASSVREGMVSSQHF TRBV9 . TRBJ1-5
CATNGEEYQPQHF TRBV19 . TRBJ1-5
CASSQGTSRDTQYF TRBV4-2 TRBD2 TRBJ2-3
CAIRTVNSGNTIYF TRBV10-3 . TRBJ1-3
CASSYPRGSVYGYTF TRBV6-5 . TRBJ1-2
CASSPDRGLGYTF TRBV12-3/TRBV12-4 TRBD1 TRBJ1-2
CASSQDSGKGHYEQYF TRBV4-1 . TRBJ2-7
CASSLPLGETQYF TRBV5-4 . TRBJ2-5
CASSYTSGGADTQYF TRBV6-2/TRBV6-3 TRBD2 TRBJ2-3
CASSRASGNQETQYF TRBV19 TRBD2 TRBJ2-5
CASRGGEMNTEAFF TRBV28 . TRBJ1-1
CVTSRSPGETQYF TRBV5-1 . TRBJ2-5
CASSPGYLSGNTEAFF TRBV18 . TRBJ1-1
CATSLTTQDTDTQYF TRBV15 . TRBJ2-3
CASSSDSVWGYTF TRBV3-1/TRBV3-2 . TRBJ1-2
CSARPLETQYF TRBV20-1 . TRBJ2-5
CASSVGQGIYEQYF TRBV9 TRBD1 TRBJ2-7
CASSPGDWGTGELFF TRBV7-2 . TRBJ2-2
CASRRDASPPNEQYF TRBV5-1 . TRBJ2-7
CAWTIGGVDGAFF TRBV30 . TRBJ1-1
CASSYGGNQPQHF TRBV6-5 . TRBJ1-5
CASSATGDTGELFF TRBV6-4 . TRBJ2-2
CASCVGTQETQYF TRBV6-5 . TRBJ2-5
CASSRVGTDTQYF TRBV6-5 . TRBJ2-3
CASSYSTGNEQFF TRBV6-6 . TRBJ2-1
CASSDGTSNEQFF TRBV6-4 TRBD2 TRBJ2-1
CSVVTGPRQETQYF TRBV29-1 . TRBJ2-5
CASSLSREETQYF TRBV11-3 . TRBJ2-5
CASSLTGITDTQYF TRBV27 . TRBJ2-3
CASSRDRVNQPQHF TRBV5-6 . TRBJ1-5
CATRSNSNTGELFF TRBV28 . TRBJ2-2
CASSQFDTKNIQYF TRBV3-1/TRBV3-2 . TRBJ2-4
CASSWLGRGNTGELFF TRBV5-5 . TRBJ2-2
CASSFGTSGGAEQYF TRBV5-1 TRBD2 TRBJ2-7
CASSLDLGGDTQYF TRBV11-2 . TRBJ2-3
CASSLGPDRVRGYEQYF TRBV5-1 TRBD1 TRBJ2-7
CASSVGGDNEQFF TRBV9 . TRBJ2-1
CASSVAGANTEAFF TRBV3-1/TRBV3-2 . TRBJ1-1
CASSLTGVEQYF TRBV5-1 TRBD1 TRBJ2-7
CASSLARQGSNQPQHF TRBV7-2 TRBD1 TRBJ1-5
CASSTVGSPLHF TRBV7-2 . TRBJ1-6
CASSSLTSGGETQYF TRBV5-5 TRBD2 TRBJ2-5
CASSEQYLVNTEAFF TRBV6-1 . TRBJ1-1
CASRAGSGLAAYNEQFF TRBV2 TRBD2 TRBJ2-1
CASSLSSNSYEQYF TRBV11-1 . TRBJ2-7
CASSQDSGAPSEQFF TRBV4-2 . TRBJ2-1
CASRPRGGIFRGYTF TRBV7-2 . TRBJ1-2
CASSLVASGDNEQFF TRBV5-1 TRBD2 TRBJ2-1
CASSSPDRGPAFF TRBV5-1 TRBD1 TRBJ1-1
CASSSTSGPDTQYF TRBV7-2 TRBD2 TRBJ2-3
CASSMGARDTGELFF TRBV19 . TRBJ2-2
CASTLYVGNTDTQYF TRBV19 . TRBJ2-3
CASSLASTDTQYF TRBV7-2 . TRBJ2-3
CASSVDGWNSPLHF TRBV9 . TRBJ1-6
CSVESGLAPLTTDTQYF TRBV29-1 TRBD2 TRBJ2-3
CASSLSPRTSEYF TRBV27 . TRBJ2-7
CATAKASNQPQHF TRBV24-1 . TRBJ1-5
CASSLHSGNTIYF TRBV5-1 . TRBJ1-3